One and the same sample provided the 18 T cell receptor beta chains below, sequenced in a study of shared clonotypes between healthy human individuals. The assay was immunoSEQ multiplex PCR, and TCRdb's table has in-frame clones only and misses some. Among under 2,500,000 clones listed, more than 90% were seen once. Specimen: naive CD4+ T cells sorted from blood. Subset specified: CD45RA+ positively selected. The origin of the receptors is a man aged 18 to 29 in good health.

The V gene is TRBV30, the J gene TRBJ2-7, with 7 bases aligning to TRBD2. The ends lost 2 bases at V and 2 bases at J; junction bases unmatched: 3. CDR1 is GTSNPN and CDR2 is SVGIG in the germline V gene (reference sequence). The length of the CDR3 is 13 residues. For the CDR3, the DNA is TGTGCCTGGAGTCGGACTAGAGCCTACGAGCAGTACTTC. This encodes CAWSRTRAYEQYF. Combining the CDR3 with reference TRBV30 and TRBJ2-7 gives the whole variable domain SQTIHQWPATLVQPVGSPLSLECTVEGTSNPNLYWYRQAAGRGLQLLFYSVGIGQISSEVPQNLSASRPQDRQFILSSKKLLLSDSGFYLCAWSRTRAYEQYFGPGTRLTVT.

In regard to this clone: Other DNA sequences in this sample translate to the same CDR3. This sequence joins TRBV5-1 and TRBJ1-3; D not resolved. The CDR3 covers 15 residues. Trimming pared 0 bases from V and 0 bases from J, leaving 7 bases between. The V gene's germline CDR1 is SGHRS and CDR2 YFSETQ. The CDR3 DNA sequence: TGCGCCAGCAGCTTGGGAGGGATCTCTGGAAACACCATATATTTT. Its translation: CASSLGGISGNTIYF.

Comment on this clone: A read error may produce the germline difference seen at one junction end. The chain is built from TRBV2 and TRBJ1-1; D is ambiguous. CDR1 SNHLY and CDR2 FYNNEI come from the germline V gene. The CDR3 is 13 amino acids. CDR3 region: CASREEALSEAFF. In nucleotides, the CDR3 is TGTGCCAGCAGGGAAGAAGCCCTGTCGGAAGCTTTCTTT. Variable domain in full (rest from reference TRBV2 and TRBJ1-1): EPEVTQTPSHQVTQMGQEVILRCVPISNHLYFYWYRQILGQKVEFLVSFYNNEISEKSEIFDDQFSVERPDGSNFTLKIRSTKLEDSAMYFCASREEALSEAFFGQGTRLTVV.

The chain has TRBV18 and TRBJ1-2; D not certain. CDR1 is KGHSH and CDR2 is LQKENI in the germline V gene. This CDR3 region has 15 residues. V was trimmed by 3 bases and J by 8 bases, leaving 19 bases between them. CDR3 residues: CASSPLPDRSRGYTF. Written as DNA, the CDR3 is TGTGCCAGCTCACCTCTTCCGGATCGGAGTAGGGGCTACACCTTC.

The V and J genes are TRBV5-3 and TRBJ1-2; 9 bases map to TRBD1. TRBV5-3 is an ORF; its function is uncertain. The J segment lost 2 bases and the V segment lost 3 bases, leaving 11 bases of the junction unmatched. The CDR3 has 17 residues. The CDR3 sequence: CARSWLGTGNINYGYTF. The CDR3 bases are TGTGCCAGAAGCTGGCTCGGGACAGGGAACATAAACTATGGCTACACCTTC.

The V and J genes are TRBV9 and TRBJ2-3; no clear D. From germline, CDR1 is SGDLS and CDR2 YYNGEE. V shed 3 bases and J shed 4 bases, with 9 bases lying between them. CDR3 length: 13 residues. The CDR3, as DNA: TGTGCCAGCAGCGACCGTAGAGCAGATACGCAGTATTTT. It yields the protein CASSDRRADTQYF.

On this clone itself: The sample has other DNA sequences that encode this CDR3 too. This chain uses TRBV5-1 with TRBJ1-3; D is unclear. The CDR3 sequence is 13 residues long. Between the trimmed V and J ends, which lost 0 bases and 2 bases, there was a span of 3 bases. CDR1 SGHRS and CDR2 YFSETQ come from the germline V gene. CDR3 protein: CASSLDTGNTIYF. The CDR3 nucleotides are TGCGCCAGCAGCTTGGACACTGGAAACACCATATATTTT. Using reference TRBV5-1 and TRBJ1-3 for the parts outside the CDR3, the full variable domain is KAGVTQTPRYLIKTRGQQVTLSCSPISGHRSVSWYQQTPGQGLQFLFEYFSETQRNKGNFPGRFSGRQFSNSRSEMNVSTLELGDSALYLCASSLDTGNTIYFGEGSWLTVV.

Regarding this clone: Other nucleotide sequences from this sample produce the same CDR3. V gene TRBV5-1 combines with J gene TRBJ2-2; D is uncertain. Deletions cut 0 bases from V and 2 bases from J, with 5 bases between. CDR1 is SGHRS and CDR2 is YFSETQ in the germline V gene. CDR3 length equals 14 residues. As DNA, the CDR3 is TGCGCCAGCAGCTTGGATCCTAACACCGGGGAGCTGTTTTTT. This codes for CASSLDPNTGELFF.

Only one count was recorded for this clone. This sequence joins TRBV10-3 and TRBJ2-3; 10 positions agree with TRBD2. The CDR3 has 15 amino acids. After removal of 6 bases from V and 0 bases from J, the junction contained 3 bases not matched to a gene. CDR1 is ENHRY, CDR2 SYGVKD, per germline. The CDR3 DNA follows: TGTGCCATCAGGCAGACTAGCGGGAGCACAGATACGCAGTATTTT. It specifies CAIRQTSGSTDTQYF.

This CDR3 is CASRGLNENIQYF. CDR3 DNA sequence: TGTGCCAGCAGAGGGTTAAACGAGAACATTCAGTACTTC. The chain joins TRBV28 to TRBJ2-4, with no clear D. CDR1 and CDR2 (germline): MDHEN, SYDVKM. The V and J ends lost 6 bases and 7 bases respectively, with 13 bases between them. The CDR3 consists of 13 residues.

J is TRBJ2-1 and V is TRBV5-1; D call uncertain. CDR1 is SGHRS and CDR2 is YFSETQ in the germline V gene. V was shortened by 0 bases and J by 0 bases, with 10 bases between the two germline ends. There are 16 residues in the CDR3. This chain's CDR3 is CASSLAGVVSYNEQFF. CDR3 DNA sequence: TGCGCCAGCAGCTTGGCGGGTGTAGTCTCCTACAATGAGCAGTTCTTC.

The chain is built from TRBV14 and TRBJ1-1; D possibly corresponds to TRBD1 (5 bases). Germline CDR1 reads SGHDN; CDR2 reads FVKESK. This CDR3 region has 14 residues. Trimming took 3 bases from V and 8 from J, leaving 16 bases between them. CDR3 region: CASSQWETATEAFF. As DNA, the CDR3 is TGTGCCAGCAGCCAGTGGGAGACAGCCACAGAAGCTTTCTTT. Combining the CDR3 with reference TRBV14 and TRBJ1-1 gives the whole variable domain EAGVTQFPSHSVIEKGQTVTLRCDPISGHDNLYWYRRVMGKEIKFLLHFVKESKQDESGMPNNRFLAERTGGTYSTLKVQPAELEDSGVYFCASSQWETATEAFFGQGTRLTVV.

The genes are TRBV6-5 and TRBJ1-1, with D uncertain. Per germline, CDR1 MNHEY and CDR2 SVGAGI. Trimming took off 2 bases at V and 6 bases at J, with 10 bases between the two ends. The CDR3 covers 13 residues. The CDR3 spells CASSYGRVAEAFF. In nucleotides, the CDR3 is TGTGCCAGCAGTTACGGGCGGGTAGCTGAAGCTTTCTTT.

This clone was counted once. The chain combines TRBV29-1 with TRBJ2-1; no firm D call. Deletions cut 0 bases from V and 6 bases from J, with 6 bases between. The germline V gene encodes CDR1 SQVTM and CDR2 ANQGSEA. This CDR3 has 12 residues. Here the CDR3 DNA reads TGCAGCGTTGAAGAACTAAGCAATGAGCAGTTCTTC. Protein: CSVEELSNEQFF.

The V and J genes are TRBV18 and TRBJ1-1, with 8 bases matching TRBD1. The CDR3 totals 16 residues. Germline V gene lookup returns CDR1 KGHSH and CDR2 LQKENI. J lost 5 bases, V lost 4 bases, and 12 bases had no gene match. The CDR3 loop reads CASSLGPTGGGTEAFF. In DNA, the CDR3 is TGTGCCAGCTCACTAGGCCCCACAGGGGGAGGAACTGAAGCTTTCTTT.

The chain employs TRBV6-1 and TRBJ1-6; TRBD1 agrees at 9 bases. With V trimmed by 6 bases and J by 7 bases, 4 bases remained unmatched. This CDR3 has 14 residues. Germline V gene data show CDR1 as MNHNS and CDR2 as SASEGT. The CDR3 sequence: CASRTGGRNSPLHF. The CDR3 nucleotides are TGTGCCAGCAGGACAGGGGGAAGGAATTCACCCCTCCACTTT.

The chain carries TRBV2 and TRBJ1-1; a weak D match, TRBD1 (5 bases). V shed 0 bases and J shed 5 bases, with 10 bases lying between them. This CDR3 contains 14 residues. The germline V gene has CDR1 SNHLY and CDR2 FYNNEI. The CDR3 DNA follows: TGTGCCAGCAGTGAAGCGGGGTCAGGGACTGAAGCTTTCTTT. Encoded protein: CASSEAGSGTEAFF.

As to this clone: Other DNA variants within this sample encode the same CDR3. The chain joins TRBV19 to TRBJ1-1, with 10 bases that match TRBD1. The germline CDR1 and CDR2 sequences are LNHDA and SQIVND (reference sequence). This CDR3 spans 13 amino acids. The J segment lost 4 bases and the V segment lost 4 bases, leaving 0 bases of the junction unmatched. The DNA of the CDR3 is TGTGCCAGTAGTAGGGACAGGGGCACTGAAGCTTTCTTT. This gives the protein CASSRDRGTEAFF.